The 20 T cell receptor beta chains below come from one sample, sequenced in a study of technical replicates of blood from a few donors. Repertoires were generated with immunoSEQ multiplex PCR, while TCRdb's copy carries only in-frame clones and drops some. Among over 80,000 clones listed, roughly 96% were seen once. Sample: T cells isolated from PBMCs. These receptor sequences come from a human donor in good health.

CDR3: CASSFGQGGDTQYF. The CDR3 DNA is TGTGCCAGCAGTTTCGGACAGGGAGGGGATACGCAGTATTTT. The J gene is TRBJ2-3, the V gene TRBV28; tentatively, D is TRBD1 (8 bases). V lost 3 bases and J lost 6, with 13 bases in between. The CDR3 has 14 amino acids. CDR1 is MDHEN, CDR2 SYDVKM, per germline.

The chain couples TRBV9 to TRBJ2-3, with D possibly matching TRBD2 (5 bases). The CDR3 length is 13 residues. V was shortened by 7 bases and J by 0 bases, with 9 bases between the two germline ends. Germline values: CDR1 SGDLS, CDR2 YYNGEE. Here the CDR3 reads CASRRTSTDTQYF. CDR3 nucleotide sequence: TGTGCCAGCCGGCGGACTAGCACAGATACGCAGTATTTT.

The chain joins TRBV19 to TRBJ1-1, with D tentatively TRBD1 (5 bases). The CDR3 contains 14 residues. The germline gives CDR1 LNHDA, CDR2 SQIVND (reference sequence). V was shortened by 5 bases and J by 0 bases, with 10 bases between the two germline ends. This CDR3 is CASSAGTLNTEAFF. In nucleotides, the CDR3 is TGTGCCAGTAGTGCCGGGACTTTGAACACTGAAGCTTTCTTT.

The chain couples TRBV6-1 to TRBJ2-5; 7 bases align to TRBD2. The CDR3 sequence is 14 residues long. Trimming cost V 1 base and J 4 bases; bases outside gene matches: 3. Germline V gives CDR1 MNHNS, CDR2 SASEGT. This CDR3 is CASSEGGLPETQYF. The CDR3 DNA reads TGTGCCAGCAGTGAAGGGGGACTACCAGAGACCCAGTACTTC.

The V call is TRBV7-2, the J call TRBJ2-7; the match to TRBD2 covers 9 bases. V shed 1 base, J shed 5 bases, and the junction held 9 bases outside the gene matches. CDR3 length equals 16 residues. Germline V gene sequence: CDR1 SGHTA, CDR2 FQGNSA. In DNA form, the CDR3 reads TGTGCCAGCAGCTTAGGGGGGGGCCTAGCGGGAAACGAGCAGTACTTC. It yields the protein CASSLGGGLAGNEQYF. Filled out from reference TRBV7-2 and TRBJ2-7, the complete variable domain reads GAGVSQSPSNKVTEKGKDVELRCDPISGHTALYWYRQSLGQGLEFLIYFQGNSAPDKSGLPSDRFSAERTGGSVSTLTIQRTQQEDSAVYLCASSLGGGLAGNEQYFGPGTRLTVT.

The gene calls are TRBV4-1 and TRBJ2-3; D possibly corresponds to TRBD2 (6 bases). V lost 5 bases and J lost 0, with 18 bases in between. Germline CDR1 MGHRA, CDR2 YSYEKL. This CDR3 has 17 amino acids. Here the CDR3 reads CASSWVVVADSTDTQYF. The DNA for the CDR3 is TGCGCCAGCAGCTGGGTCGTGGTAGCGGACAGCACAGATACGCAGTATTTT.

The chain is built from TRBV19 and TRBJ2-1; D is ambiguous. The CDR3 covers 14 residues. Trimming removed 4 bases at V and 1 base at J, with 8 bases between. Germline values: CDR1 LNHDA, CDR2 SQIVND (reference sequence). The CDR3: CASSSRSSYNEQFF. The CDR3 coding sequence is TGTGCCAGTAGTAGCAGGTCATCCTACAATGAGCAGTTCTTC.

The V call is TRBV4-1, the J call TRBJ1-4; D might be TRBD1 (6 bases). This CDR3 is built from 16 residues. Per the germline V gene, CDR1 is MGHRA and CDR2 is YSYEKL. V was cut by 0 bases and J by 3 bases, with 11 bases left in between. CDR3 nucleotide sequence: TGCGCCAGCAGCCAAGATCAGGCAGGGGCTAATGAAAAACTGTTTTTT. This gives the protein CASSQDQAGANEKLFF.

The chain has TRBV28 and TRBJ2-7; TRBD2 matches at 9 bases. The junction had 3 bases not matched to a gene; V was cut back by 2 bases and J by 7 bases. The V gene's germline CDR1 is MDHEN and CDR2 SYDVKM. The CDR3 is 13 amino acids. The chain's CDR3 is CASSLGREGEQYF. The CDR3 DNA reads as TGTGCCAGCAGTTTAGGGCGGGAGGGAGAGCAGTACTTC.

The chain has TRBV7-8 and TRBJ2-1, with a possible D match to TRBD2 (5 bases). V gave up 1 base and J gave up 0 bases, with 10 bases separating them. The length of the CDR3 is 16 residues. CDR1 SGHVS and CDR2 FQNEAQ come from the germline V gene. The CDR3 protein is CASSLVRESSYNEQFF. DNA of the CDR3: TGTGCCAGCAGCTTAGTTAGGGAGAGCTCCTACAATGAGCAGTTCTTC.

This chain connects TRBV5-1 to TRBJ2-7, with TRBD1 as a possible D gene (5 bases). In germline, CDR1 is SGHRS, CDR2 YFSETQ. The CDR3 totals 15 residues. The ends were cut back, 4 bases at V and 2 bases at J, with 16 bases in the middle. CDR3 residues: CASSPHRLGAYEQYF. DNA for the CDR3: TGCGCCAGCAGCCCCCACAGGTTAGGTGCCTACGAGCAGTACTTC.

The J gene is TRBJ1-2, the V gene TRBV19, with unresolved D. V was cut by 4 bases and J by 8 bases, with 11 bases left in between. Per germline, CDR1 LNHDA and CDR2 SQIVND (reference sequence). The CDR3 is 12 amino acids. CDR3 loop: CASSSGVRGYTF. The CDR3 bases are TGTGCCAGTAGTAGCGGGGTAAGAGGCTACACCTTC.

The chain links TRBV13 to TRBJ1-2, with a possible D match to TRBD1 (5 bases). V dropped 1 base and J dropped 4 bases, with 10 bases sitting between them. The germline gives CDR1 PRHDT, CDR2 FYEKMQ (reference sequence). The CDR3 totals 14 residues. CDR3 DNA: TGTGCCAGCAGCTTAGATAGGGGAACCTATGGCTACACCTTC. Amino acids: CASSLDRGTYGYTF.

As concerns this clone: Distinct nucleotide sequences in the sample also encode this CDR3. CDR3 coding DNA: TGTGCCAGCAGCTTAGGGGCGGAGCAGTTCTTC. Translation gives CASSLGAEQFF. The chain joins TRBV7-9 to TRBJ2-1, with D unresolved. The CDR3 has 11 residues. In germline, CDR1 is SEHNR, CDR2 FQNEAQ (reference sequence). The V end lost 1 base, the J end lost 10 bases, and 5 bases lay between the germline ends.

This clone came up once. The rearrangement joins TRBV7-9 to TRBJ2-2; TRBD1 aligns across 8 bases. The CDR3 contains 14 residues. Germline lookup yields CDR1 SEHNR and CDR2 FQNEAQ (reference sequence). V trimming: 10 bases; J trimming: 4 bases; junction bases outside the gene matches: 8. The CDR3 loop reads CATHRQGSTGELFF. The CDR3, as DNA: TGTGCCACCCATCGACAGGGGTCCACCGGGGAGCTGTTTTTT.

The V call is TRBV28, the J call TRBJ2-7; possible D gene TRBD1, 6 bases. This CDR3 region has 15 residues. Deletions cut 3 bases from V and 1 base from J, with 13 bases between. CDR1 MDHEN and CDR2 SYDVKM come from the germline V gene. Written as DNA, the CDR3 is TGTGCCAGCAGTTTTGATCAGGGGCAATCCTACGAGCAGTACTTC. Residues: CASSFDQGQSYEQYF.

This clone was observed a single time. The chain uses TRBV9 and TRBJ2-7, with 8 bases lining up with TRBD2. V gave up 1 base and J gave up 1 base; unmatched junction bases: 4. This CDR3 has 15 amino acids. Germline V gene lookup returns CDR1 SGDLS and CDR2 YYNGEE. This CDR3 is CASSVQSGSSYEQYF. The CDR3 bases are TGTGCCAGCAGCGTACAGAGCGGGAGTTCCTACGAGCAGTACTTC.

This clone was counted a few times. This chain uses TRBV27 with TRBJ1-2; 7 bases map to TRBD1. Looked up from germline, CDR1 is MNHEY and CDR2 is SMNVEV (reference sequence). Trimming removed 6 bases from V and 5 bases from J; junction bases left unmatched: 9. The CDR3 consists of 14 residues. CDR3 region: CASRAQGPAYGYTF. CDR3 sequence (DNA): TGTGCCAGCAGAGCACAGGGGCCCGCTTATGGCTACACCTTC.

The V call is TRBV19, the J call TRBJ2-1; D possibly corresponds to TRBD2 (6 bases). V was shortened by 4 bases and J by 5 bases, with 21 bases between the two germline ends. Per the germline V gene, CDR1 is LNHDA and CDR2 is SQIVND (reference sequence). This CDR3 spans 17 amino acids. This CDR3 reads CASSTPTSWDIHNEQFF. In nucleotides, the CDR3 is TGTGCCAGTAGTACCCCAACTAGCTGGGATATTCACAATGAGCAGTTCTTC.

The chain is built from TRBV27 and TRBJ2-2; 8 bases fit TRBD1. This CDR3 spans 16 amino acids. V lost 5 bases, J lost 4 bases, and 9 bases stayed unmatched. Per germline, CDR1 MNHEY and CDR2 SMNVEV (reference sequence). CDR3 in amino acids: CASSTAGGAITGELFF. Written as DNA, the CDR3 is TGTGCCAGCAGTACAGCAGGGGGCGCAATCACCGGGGAGCTGTTTTTT.